These 2 T cell receptor beta chains were all obtained from the same sample, sequenced in a study of blood T cell repertoires in COVID-19. Assay used: immunoSEQ multiplex PCR; TCRdb lists only in-frame clones, some missing. The table includes 150,000 or so clones, around 86% detected once. The specimen sequenced was peripheral blood. These receptors were taken from an elderly man with acute or convalescent COVID-19.

CDR3 sequence: CASSLSRGNTEAFF. DNA of the CDR3: TGTGCCAGCAGCTTATCTCGCGGGAACACTGAAGCTTTCTTT. The chain uses TRBV7-8 and TRBJ1-1; D gene unclear. The CDR3 is made up of 14 amino acids. Germline loops: CDR1 SGHVS, CDR2 FQNEAQ. With 2 bases removed from V and 1 base from J, the gap between germline ends came to 8 bases.

J is TRBJ2-1 and V is TRBV2; no clear D. V lost 3 bases and J 6 bases, leaving 9 bases between the germline ends. The germline gives CDR1 SNHLY, CDR2 FYNNEI. There are 13 residues in the CDR3. The CDR3 region has the DNA TGTGCCAGCAGTGAGCCCCTGCGCAATGAGCAGTTCTTC. Residues: CASSEPLRNEQFF.